This entry lists 27 T cell receptor beta chains sequenced from one sample in a study of PD-L1 blockade in urothelial cancer. Time point specified: pretreatment peripheral blood. Some clones are missing from TCRdb's copy, which holds only in-frame ones; the method was immunoSEQ multiplex PCR. Of over 45,000 clones in the sample, around 84% were seen once. The sample was PBMCs, taken around atezolizumab (anti-PD-L1) treatment. The receptors come from a man aged 55 to 70 with urothelial cancer.

The rearrangement joins TRBV9 to TRBJ2-1; maybe TRBD2 (6 bases). The CDR3 covers 14 residues. The germline gives CDR1 SGDLS, CDR2 YYNGEE. With 3 bases removed from V and 10 bases from J, the gap between germline ends came to 17 bases. This CDR3 reads CASSAGPPTSEQFF. CDR3 DNA: TGTGCCAGCAGCGCTGGCCCCCCTACTAGCGAGCAGTTCTTC. The full variable domain, its missing parts supplied by reference TRBV9 and TRBJ2-1, is DSGVTQTPKHLITATGQRVTLRCSPRSGDLSVYWYQQSLDQGLQFLIQYYNGEERAKGNILERFSAQQFPDLHSELNLSSLELGDSALYFCASSAGPPTSEQFFGPGTRLTVL.

The chain recombines TRBV6-6 with TRBJ2-7, with TRBD2 as a possible D gene (6 bases). This CDR3 has 15 residues. V lost 6 bases to trimming and J lost 1 base, with 16 bases between them. Per germline, CDR1 MNHNY and CDR2 SVGAGI (reference sequence). CDR3 bases: TGTGCCAGCAGCCCCGTAGGGGCGGGGTCCTACGAGCAGTACTTC. Residues: CASSPVGAGSYEQYF.

The J gene is TRBJ2-3, the V gene TRBV4-2; 8 nucleotides line up with TRBD2. Germline trimming cut 4 bases from V and 4 bases from J; bases unmatched to any gene: 7. The CDR3 extends over 15 amino acids. Per germline, CDR1 LGHNA and CDR2 YNFKEQ. The CDR3 sequence is CASSPRGGGADTQYF. The CDR3 DNA reads TGTGCCAGCAGCCCTCGGGGGGGCGGGGCAGATACGCAGTATTTT.

V and J are TRBV5-1 and TRBJ2-7, with 10 nucleotides matching TRBD2. The CDR3 has 16 residues. V lost 3 bases to trimming and J lost 5 bases; unmatched junction nucleotides: 11. Germline CDR1 SGHRS, CDR2 YFSETQ. The CDR3 is CASSSAELAGWDEQYF. CDR3 DNA sequence: TGCGCCAGCAGCTCGGCCGAACTAGCGGGGTGGGACGAGCAGTACTTC. Based on the CDR3 plus reference TRBV5-1 and TRBJ2-7, the full variable domain is KAGVTQTPRYLIKTRGQQVTLSCSPISGHRSVSWYQQTPGQGLQFLFEYFSETQRNKGNFPGRFSGRQFSNSRSEMNVSTLELGDSALYLCASSSAELAGWDEQYFGPGTRLTVT.

The chain recombines TRBV9 with TRBJ2-5; 7 positions match TRBD2. The germline V gene encodes CDR1 SGDLS and CDR2 YYNGEE. V shed 0 bases and J 2 bases; nucleotides not matched to a gene: 7. This CDR3 has 16 residues. CDR3 sequence: CASSVAIRGGQETQYF. DNA for the CDR3: TGTGCCAGCAGCGTAGCGATAAGGGGAGGGCAAGAGACCCAGTACTTC.

The chain has TRBV5-1 and TRBJ1-2, with 12 bases that match TRBD1. Germline-derived CDR1 and CDR2 are SGHRS and YFSETQ. The CDR3 loop spans 17 amino acids. J lost 2 bases, V lost 3 bases, and 8 bases had no gene match. The CDR3 region is CASSSGQGATSNYGYTF. CDR3 nucleotides: TGCGCCAGCAGCTCGGGACAGGGGGCGACATCAAACTATGGCTACACCTTC.

The rearrangement joins TRBV19 to TRBJ1-2; D not certain. This CDR3 has 16 residues. Between the trimmed V and J ends, which lost 1 base and 2 bases, there was a span of 14 bases. The germline gives CDR1 LNHDA, CDR2 SQIVND (reference sequence). The CDR3 sequence is CASSIGILDTNYGYTF. CDR3 sequence (DNA): TGTGCCAGTAGTATAGGTATTCTCGACACCAACTATGGCTACACCTTC.

The genes are TRBV5-1 and TRBJ2-7, with TRBD2 identical over 9 bases. The CDR3 is made up of 14 amino acids. Trimming took 4 bases from V and 2 from J; bases not matched to a gene: 4. Germline V gene data show CDR1 as SGHRS and CDR2 as YFSETQ. CDR3 amino acids: CASSPTSGPYEQYF. The CDR3 DNA reads TGCGCCAGCAGCCCGACTAGCGGTCCCTACGAGCAGTACTTC. Full variable domain (missing parts from reference TRBV5-1 and TRBJ2-7): KAGVTQTPRYLIKTRGQQVTLSCSPISGHRSVSWYQQTPGQGLQFLFEYFSETQRNKGNFPGRFSGRQFSNSRSEMNVSTLELGDSALYLCASSPTSGPYEQYFGPGTRLTVT.

The chain employs TRBV25-1 and TRBJ1-2; 7 nucleotides align to TRBD1. Trimming at V came to 6 bases and at J to 8 bases, leaving 18 bases not matched to a gene. This CDR3 is built from 16 residues. Germline V lookup: CDR1 MGHDK, CDR2 SYGVNS. CDR3 sequence: CASSPTGIRGFEGYTF. The CDR3 coding sequence is TGTGCCAGCAGCCCGACAGGGATAAGGGGGTTTGAGGGCTACACCTTC.

The chain is built from TRBV10-3 and TRBJ1-1; D is ambiguous. CDR1 and CDR2 (germline): ENHRY, SYGVKD. CDR3 length: 14 residues. Trimming removed 2 bases from V and 0 bases from J, with 7 bases in between. The CDR3 is CAISETPMNTEAFF. CDR3 bases: TGTGCCATCAGTGAGACACCCATGAACACTGAAGCTTTCTTT.

The V call is TRBV19, the J call TRBJ1-2; no definite D call. V shed 7 bases and J shed 4 bases, with 13 bases lying between them. This CDR3 is built from 13 residues. Per the germline V gene, CDR1 is LNHDA and CDR2 is SQIVND (reference sequence). The CDR3 DNA sequence: TGTGCCAGTAATACACCGGGTCTCTATGGCTACACCTTC. It yields the protein CASNTPGLYGYTF.

The rearrangement joins TRBV6-6 to TRBJ1-3; no clear D. V lost 2 bases and J 0 bases, leaving 8 bases between the germline ends. The CDR3 is 15 residues long. Germline CDR1 reads MNHNY; CDR2 reads SVGAGI (reference sequence). The CDR3 coding sequence is TGTGCCAGCAGTTACGAGGGCCACTCTGGAAACACCATATATTTT. Amino acid sequence: CASSYEGHSGNTIYF.

In its sample, this clone was seen once. This rearrangement joins TRBV5-1 to TRBJ2-1; D uncertain. The CDR3 contains 13 residues. Germline V gene data show CDR1 as SGHRS and CDR2 as YFSETQ. V was shortened by 1 base and J by 8 bases, with 10 bases between the two germline ends. The CDR3 region is CASSLPNLDEQFF. For the CDR3, the DNA is TGCGCCAGCAGCTTGCCAAATTTAGATGAGCAGTTCTTC.

V and J are TRBV30 and TRBJ2-2; tentatively, D is TRBD2 (6 bases). Germline-derived CDR1 and CDR2 are GTSNPN and SVGIG (reference sequence). The CDR3 has 15 residues. Deletions cut 3 bases from V and 6 bases from J, with 17 bases between. CDR3 protein: CAWSPGDRVSGELFF. CDR3 nucleotides: TGTGCCTGGAGCCCGGGGGACCGAGTGTCCGGGGAGCTGTTTTTT.

As for this clone: One end of the junction is discordant with germline, which a read error may explain. This chain links TRBV7-7 with TRBJ2-7; TRBD1 matches 12 bases. The CDR3 sequence is 15 residues long. Germline CDR1 and CDR2: SSHAT and FNYEAQ (reference sequence). DNA for the CDR3: TGTGCTAGCAGCGAAGGGACAGGGGGCTCCAACGAGCAGTACTTC. This codes for CASSEGTGGSNEQYF.

This chain connects TRBV28 to TRBJ2-7, with TRBD1 identical over 8 bases. The CDR3 extends over 13 amino acids. V lost 6 bases, J lost 5 bases, and 6 bases stayed unmatched. The germline V gene has CDR1 MDHEN and CDR2 SYDVKM. CDR3 DNA sequence: TGTGCCAGCAGGCCTCAGGGGGCTGACGAGCAGTACTTC. This sequence encodes CASRPQGADEQYF.

V gene TRBV10-3 combines with J gene TRBJ1-3; weak D call: TRBD1 (6 bases). V shed 4 bases and J shed 2 bases, with 9 bases lying between them. CDR1 is ENHRY and CDR2 is SYGVKD in the germline V gene. This CDR3 contains 14 residues. The CDR3 sequence is CAISGTATGNTIYF. The CDR3 DNA sequence: TGTGCCATCAGTGGGACAGCAACTGGAAACACCATATATTTT.

J is TRBJ2-3 and V is TRBV10-3; D unresolved. The V gene lost 4 bases and the J gene lost 4 bases, with 6 bases spanning the gap. This CDR3 has 12 amino acids. Germline values: CDR1 ENHRY, CDR2 SYGVKD. This CDR3 is CAISGQSDTQYF. The CDR3 bases are TGTGCCATCAGTGGGCAATCAGATACGCAGTATTTT.

V usage is TRBV7-6 and J usage is TRBJ1-3; D is perhaps TRBD1 (5 bases). The CDR3 runs to 14 residues. Between the trimmed V and J ends, which lost 2 bases and 4 bases, there was a span of 9 bases. The germline CDR1 and CDR2 sequences are SGHVS and FNYEAQ. CDR3 DNA sequence: TGTGCCAGCAGCTTAAAAGGGGAAGGAAACACCATATATTTT. It encodes CASSLKGEGNTIYF. Full variable domain (rest looked up from reference TRBV7-6 and TRBJ1-3): GAGVSQSPRYKVTKRGQDVALRCDPISGHVSLYWYRQALGQGPEFLTYFNYEAQQDKSGLPNDRFSAERPEGSISTLTIQRTEQRDSAMYRCASSLKGEGNTIYFGEGSWLTVV.

The chain combines TRBV5-4 with TRBJ1-1; no clear D. Germline CDR1 reads SGHNT; CDR2 reads YYREEE (reference sequence). Trimming shortened V by 5 bases and J by 1 base, and 15 bases separated the two germline ends. The CDR3 consists of 15 residues. CDR3 region: CASRPPDTKNTEAFF. The CDR3 DNA sequence: TGTGCCAGCAGACCACCCGACACGAAGAACACTGAAGCTTTCTTT.

CDR3 loop: CASSQETGDYYGYTF. In DNA, the CDR3 is TGCGCCAGCAGCCAAGAGACAGGGGATTACTATGGCTACACCTTC. The gene calls are TRBV4-3 and TRBJ1-2; 8 nucleotides align to TRBD1. This CDR3 spans 15 amino acids. With 0 bases clipped from V and 3 bases from J, the junction kept 3 bases outside the gene matches. Germline assignment: CDR1 LGHNA and CDR2 YSLEER.

The V and J genes are TRBV5-1 and TRBJ2-1, with TRBD1 matching 7 bases. V lost 3 bases and J lost 5; bases outside the gene matches: 8. CDR3 length: 15 residues. The germline V gene encodes CDR1 SGHRS and CDR2 YFSETQ. The CDR3 loop is CASSSTGKENNEQFF. In DNA, the CDR3 is TGCGCCAGCAGCTCGACAGGGAAAGAGAACAATGAGCAGTTCTTC.

This clone showed up just once. The rearrangement joins TRBV15 to TRBJ2-7; D is undetermined. CDR1 is LNHNV, CDR2 YYDKDF, per germline (reference sequence). The CDR3 extends over 13 amino acids. Trimming removed 6 bases at V and 3 bases at J, with 12 bases between. The CDR3 loop reads CATSYSRNYEQYF. As DNA, the CDR3 is TGTGCCACCAGTTACAGTCGGAACTACGAGCAGTACTTC.

The chain combines TRBV9 with TRBJ2-3, with 9 nucleotides matching TRBD2. Looked up from germline, CDR1 is SGDLS and CDR2 is YYNGEE. The CDR3 consists of 17 residues. The V and J ends lost 1 base and 0 bases, in that order; junction bases with no gene match: 6. CDR3 in amino acids: CASSVFSGSMSTDTQYF. The DNA of the CDR3 is TGTGCCAGCAGCGTATTTAGCGGGAGTATGAGCACAGATACGCAGTATTTT.

This chain links TRBV6-5 with TRBJ1-2, with D unresolved. The V and J ends lost 5 bases and 7 bases respectively, with 8 bases between them. The CDR3 runs 11 residues. Germline V gives CDR1 MNHEY, CDR2 SVGAGI. This chain's CDR3 is CASSKGSGYTF. The CDR3 DNA reads as TGTGCCAGCAGTAAAGGGAGTGGCTACACCTTC.

This sequence joins TRBV14 and TRBJ2-2, with TRBD2 as a possible D gene (5 bases). The CDR3 extends over 15 amino acids. The germline V and J ends were trimmed by 5 bases and 5 bases, with 15 bases remaining between them. Germline CDR1 SGHDN, CDR2 FVKESK. The CDR3 protein is CASSVGVARTGELFF. For the CDR3, the DNA is TGTGCCAGCAGCGTCGGGGTAGCGAGAACCGGGGAGCTGTTTTTT.

In this sample, this clone turned up once. V usage is TRBV21-1 and J usage is TRBJ2-1; TRBD2, as called in the table, went unchecked against the DNA. TRBV21-1 is recorded as a pseudogene. The CDR3 has 15 amino acids. CDR3 sequence (DNA): TGTGCCAGCAGCAAAGGGCGGGAACAGTTCAATGAGCAGTTCTTC. Residues: CASSKGREQFNEQFF.